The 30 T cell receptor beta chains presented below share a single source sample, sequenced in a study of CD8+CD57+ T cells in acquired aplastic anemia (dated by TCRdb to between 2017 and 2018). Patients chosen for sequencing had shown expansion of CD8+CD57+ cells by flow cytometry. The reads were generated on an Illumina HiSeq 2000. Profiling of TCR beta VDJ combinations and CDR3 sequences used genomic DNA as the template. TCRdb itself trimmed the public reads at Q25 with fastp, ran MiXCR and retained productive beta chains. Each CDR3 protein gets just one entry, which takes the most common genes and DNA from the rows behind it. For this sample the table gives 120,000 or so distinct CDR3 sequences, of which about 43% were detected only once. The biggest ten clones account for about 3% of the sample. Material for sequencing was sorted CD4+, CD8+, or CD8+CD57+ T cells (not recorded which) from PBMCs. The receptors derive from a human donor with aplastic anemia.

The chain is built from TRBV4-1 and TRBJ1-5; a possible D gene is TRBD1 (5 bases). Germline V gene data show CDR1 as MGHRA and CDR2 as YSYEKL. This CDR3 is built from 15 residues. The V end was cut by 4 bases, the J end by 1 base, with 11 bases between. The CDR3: CASSPGVWSNQPQHF. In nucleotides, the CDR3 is TGCGCCAGCAGCCCGGGGGTTTGGAGCAATCAGCCCCAGCATTTT.

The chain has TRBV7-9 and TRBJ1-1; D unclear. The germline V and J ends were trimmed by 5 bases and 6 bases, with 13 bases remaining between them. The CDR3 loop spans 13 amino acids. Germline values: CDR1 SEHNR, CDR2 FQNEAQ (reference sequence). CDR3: CASSQVRLAEAFF. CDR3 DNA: TGTGCCAGCAGCCAAGTGCGACTTGCTGAAGCTTTCTTT.

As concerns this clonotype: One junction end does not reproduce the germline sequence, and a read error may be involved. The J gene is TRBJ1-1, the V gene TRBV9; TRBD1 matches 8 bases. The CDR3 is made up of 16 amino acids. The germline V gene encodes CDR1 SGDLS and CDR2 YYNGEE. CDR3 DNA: TGTGCCAGCAGGCCCACGACAGGGGTGTACAACACTGAAACTTTCTTT. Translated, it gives CASRPTTGVYNTETFF.

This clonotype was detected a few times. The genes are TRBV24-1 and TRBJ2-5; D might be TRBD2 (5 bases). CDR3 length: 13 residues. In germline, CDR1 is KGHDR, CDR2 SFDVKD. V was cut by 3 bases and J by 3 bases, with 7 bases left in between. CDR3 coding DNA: TGTGCCACCAGTGATACGGGGAAAGAGACCCAGTACTTC. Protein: CATSDTGKETQYF.

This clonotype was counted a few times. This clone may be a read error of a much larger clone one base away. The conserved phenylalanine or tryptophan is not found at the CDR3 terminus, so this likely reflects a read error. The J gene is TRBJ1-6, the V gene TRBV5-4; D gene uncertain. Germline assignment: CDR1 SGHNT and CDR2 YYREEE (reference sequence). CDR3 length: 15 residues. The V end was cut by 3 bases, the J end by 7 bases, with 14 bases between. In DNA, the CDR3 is TGTGCCAGCAGCTCACCCAATCTACTCAATTCACCCCTCCACTTA. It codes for CASSSPNLLNSPLHL.

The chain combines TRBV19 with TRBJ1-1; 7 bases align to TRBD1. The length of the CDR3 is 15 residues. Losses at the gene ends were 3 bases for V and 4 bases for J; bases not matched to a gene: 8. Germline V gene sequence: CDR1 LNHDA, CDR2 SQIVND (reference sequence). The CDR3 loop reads CASSIPQGISTEAFF. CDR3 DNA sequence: TGTGCCAGTAGTATTCCACAGGGGATTAGCACTGAAGCTTTCTTT.

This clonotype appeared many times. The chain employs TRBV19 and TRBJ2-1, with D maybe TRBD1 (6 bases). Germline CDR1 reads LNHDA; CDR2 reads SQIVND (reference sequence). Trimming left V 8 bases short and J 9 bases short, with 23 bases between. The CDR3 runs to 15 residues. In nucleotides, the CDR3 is TGTGCCAGTGGAGTAGGGGGACACGGGGCGGGTGAGCAGTTCTTC. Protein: CASGVGGHGAGEQFF.

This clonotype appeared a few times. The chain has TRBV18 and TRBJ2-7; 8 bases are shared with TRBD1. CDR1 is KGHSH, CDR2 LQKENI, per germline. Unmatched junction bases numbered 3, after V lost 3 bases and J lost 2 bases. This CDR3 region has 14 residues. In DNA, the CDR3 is TGTGCCAGCTCACCTACAGGGGGAACCTACGAGCAGTACGTC. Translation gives CASSPTGGTYEQYV.

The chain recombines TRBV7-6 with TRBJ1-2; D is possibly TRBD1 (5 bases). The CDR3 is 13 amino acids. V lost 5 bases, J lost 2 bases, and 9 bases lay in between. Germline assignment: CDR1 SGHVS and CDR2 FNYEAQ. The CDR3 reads CASSPGWNYGYTF. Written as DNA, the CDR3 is TGTGCCAGCAGCCCAGGGTGGAACTATGGCTACACCTTC.

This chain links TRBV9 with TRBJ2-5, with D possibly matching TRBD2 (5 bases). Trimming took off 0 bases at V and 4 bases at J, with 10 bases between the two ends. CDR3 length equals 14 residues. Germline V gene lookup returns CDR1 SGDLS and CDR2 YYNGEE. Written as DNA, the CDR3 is TGTGCCAGCAGCGTAGGTGCGGGTGGAGAGACCCAGTACTTC. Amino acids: CASSVGAGGETQYF.

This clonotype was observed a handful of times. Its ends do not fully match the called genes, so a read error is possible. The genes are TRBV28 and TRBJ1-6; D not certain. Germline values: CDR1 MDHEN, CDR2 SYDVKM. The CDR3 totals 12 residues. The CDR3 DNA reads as TGTGCCAGCAGTTTCATGGATTCACCCCTCCGCTTT. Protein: CASSFMDSPLRF.

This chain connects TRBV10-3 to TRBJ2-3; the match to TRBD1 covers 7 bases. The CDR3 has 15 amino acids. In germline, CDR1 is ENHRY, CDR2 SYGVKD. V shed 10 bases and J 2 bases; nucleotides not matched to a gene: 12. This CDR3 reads CATSGRDRFTDTQYF. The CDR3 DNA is TGTGCCACCTCCGGCCGGGACAGATTCACAGATACGCAGTATTTT.

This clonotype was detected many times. CDR3 region: CASSWGLAGGTDTQYF. DNA for the CDR3: TGTGCCAGCAGCTGGGGACTAGCGGGGGGCACAGATACGCAGTATTTT. The V and J genes are TRBV7-3 and TRBJ2-3; 14 positions agree with TRBD2. J lost 1 base, V lost 4 bases, and 1 base had no gene match. Germline CDR1 SGHTA, CDR2 FQGTGA. This CDR3 is built from 16 residues.

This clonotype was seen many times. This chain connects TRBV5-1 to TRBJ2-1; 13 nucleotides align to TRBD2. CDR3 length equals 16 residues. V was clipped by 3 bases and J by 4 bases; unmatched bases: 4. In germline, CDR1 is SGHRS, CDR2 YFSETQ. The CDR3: CASSSTSGGKYNEQFF. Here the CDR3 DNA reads TGCGCCAGCAGCTCGACTAGCGGGGGGAAGTACAATGAGCAGTTCTTC.

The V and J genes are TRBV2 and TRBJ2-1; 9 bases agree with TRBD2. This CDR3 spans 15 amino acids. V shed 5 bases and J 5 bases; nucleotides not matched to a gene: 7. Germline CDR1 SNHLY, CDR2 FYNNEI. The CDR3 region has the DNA TGTGCCAGCAGTCGTAGCGGGGGATCCAACAATGAGCAGTTCTTC. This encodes CASSRSGGSNNEQFF.

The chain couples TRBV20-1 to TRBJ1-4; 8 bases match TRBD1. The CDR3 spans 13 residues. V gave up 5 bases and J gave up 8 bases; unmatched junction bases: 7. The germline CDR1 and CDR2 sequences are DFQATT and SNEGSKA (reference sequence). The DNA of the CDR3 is TGCAGTGCTCTGGACAGGGATCGCGAAAAACTGTTTTTT. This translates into CSALDRDREKLFF.

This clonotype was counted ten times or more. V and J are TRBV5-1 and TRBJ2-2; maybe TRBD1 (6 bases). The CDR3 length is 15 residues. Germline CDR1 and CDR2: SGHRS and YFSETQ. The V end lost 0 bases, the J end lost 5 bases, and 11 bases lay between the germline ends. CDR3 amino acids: CASSLVGARTGELFF. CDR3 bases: TGCGCCAGCAGCTTGGTGGGGGCGCGGACCGGGGAGCTGTTTTTT.

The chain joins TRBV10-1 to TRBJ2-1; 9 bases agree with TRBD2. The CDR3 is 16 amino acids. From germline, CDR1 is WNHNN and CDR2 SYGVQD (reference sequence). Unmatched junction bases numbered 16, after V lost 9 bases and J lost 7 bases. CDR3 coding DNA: TGCGCCAGTCAGGCTAGCGGGATTTCAAGTGGTAATGAGCAGTTCTTC. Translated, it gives CASQASGISSGNEQFF.

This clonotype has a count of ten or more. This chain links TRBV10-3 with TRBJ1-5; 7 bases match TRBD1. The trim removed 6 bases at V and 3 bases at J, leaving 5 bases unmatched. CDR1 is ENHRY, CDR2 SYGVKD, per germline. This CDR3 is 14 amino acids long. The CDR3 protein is CAIRSGGINQPQHF. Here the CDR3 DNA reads TGTGCCATCAGATCAGGGGGTATCAATCAGCCCCAGCATTTT.

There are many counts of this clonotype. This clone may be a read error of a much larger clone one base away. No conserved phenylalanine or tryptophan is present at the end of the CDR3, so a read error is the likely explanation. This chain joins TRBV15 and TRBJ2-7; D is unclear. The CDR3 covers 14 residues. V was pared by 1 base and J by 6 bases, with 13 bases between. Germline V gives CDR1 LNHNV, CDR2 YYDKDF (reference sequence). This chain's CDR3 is CATSRGSSVGEQYL. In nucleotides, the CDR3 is TGTGCCACCAGCAGAGGGTCATCGGTAGGCGAGCAGTACCTC.

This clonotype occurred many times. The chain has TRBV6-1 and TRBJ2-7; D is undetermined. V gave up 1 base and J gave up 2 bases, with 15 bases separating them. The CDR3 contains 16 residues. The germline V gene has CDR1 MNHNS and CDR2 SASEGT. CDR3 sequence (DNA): TGTGCCAGCAGTGAAGTTTCTACCGGGCCGCCCTACGAGCAGTACTTC. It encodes CASSEVSTGPPYEQYF.

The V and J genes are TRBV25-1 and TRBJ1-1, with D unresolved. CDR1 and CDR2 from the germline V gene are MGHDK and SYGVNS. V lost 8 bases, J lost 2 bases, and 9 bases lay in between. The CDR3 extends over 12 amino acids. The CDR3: CASGDDNTEAFF. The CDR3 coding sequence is TGTGCCAGCGGAGATGACAACACTGAAGCTTTCTTT. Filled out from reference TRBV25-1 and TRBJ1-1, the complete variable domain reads EADIYQTPRYLVIGTGKKITLECSQTMGHDKMYWYQQDPGMELHLIHYSYGVNSTEKGDLSSESTVSRIRTEHFPLTLESARPSHTSQYLCASGDDNTEAFFGQGTRLTVV.

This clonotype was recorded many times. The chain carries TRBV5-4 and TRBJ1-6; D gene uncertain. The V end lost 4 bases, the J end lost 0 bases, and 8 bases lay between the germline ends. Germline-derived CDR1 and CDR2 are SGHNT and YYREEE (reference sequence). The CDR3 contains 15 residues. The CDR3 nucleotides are TGTGCCAGCAGCCCAAGCAGCTCCTATAATTCACCCCTCCACTTT. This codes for CASSPSSSYNSPLHF.

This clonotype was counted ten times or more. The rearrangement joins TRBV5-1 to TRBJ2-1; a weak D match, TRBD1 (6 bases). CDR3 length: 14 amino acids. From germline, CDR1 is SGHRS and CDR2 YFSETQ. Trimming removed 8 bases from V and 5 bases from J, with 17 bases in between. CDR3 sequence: CASQPGHTNNEQFF. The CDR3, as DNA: TGCGCCAGTCAACCGGGACACACAAACAATGAGCAGTTCTTC.

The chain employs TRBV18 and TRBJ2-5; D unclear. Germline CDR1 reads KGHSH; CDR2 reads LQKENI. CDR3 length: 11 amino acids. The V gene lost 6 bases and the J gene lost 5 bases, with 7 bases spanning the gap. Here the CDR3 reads CASSNRETQYF. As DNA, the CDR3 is TGTGCCAGCTCCAATCGGGAGACCCAGTACTTC.

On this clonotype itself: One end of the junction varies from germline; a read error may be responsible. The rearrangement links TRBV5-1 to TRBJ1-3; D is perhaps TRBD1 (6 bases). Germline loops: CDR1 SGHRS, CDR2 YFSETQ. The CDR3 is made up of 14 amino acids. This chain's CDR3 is CASNLPGEGNTIYF. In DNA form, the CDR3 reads TGCGCCAGCAACTTGCCAGGGGAAGGAAACACCATATATTTT.

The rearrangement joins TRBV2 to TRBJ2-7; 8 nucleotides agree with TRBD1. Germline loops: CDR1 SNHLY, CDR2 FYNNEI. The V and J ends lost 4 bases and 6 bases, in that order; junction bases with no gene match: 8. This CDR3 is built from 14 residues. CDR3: CASSARTGSVEQYF. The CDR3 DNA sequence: TGTGCCAGCAGTGCCCGGACAGGGTCGGTCGAGCAGTACTTC.

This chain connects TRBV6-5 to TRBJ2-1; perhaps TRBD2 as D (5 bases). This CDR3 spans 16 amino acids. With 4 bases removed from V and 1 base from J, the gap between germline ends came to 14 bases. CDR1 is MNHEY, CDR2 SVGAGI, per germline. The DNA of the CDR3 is TGTGCCAGCAGTTCCCAGAGGGTTATTTCCTACAATGAGCAGTTCTTC. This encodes CASSSQRVISYNEQFF.

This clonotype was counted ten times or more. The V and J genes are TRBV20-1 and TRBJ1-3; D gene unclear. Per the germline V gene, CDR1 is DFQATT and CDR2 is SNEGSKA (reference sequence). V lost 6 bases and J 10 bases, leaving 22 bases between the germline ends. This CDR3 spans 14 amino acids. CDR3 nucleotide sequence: TGCAGTGCCGCTAGTGTCCGAACAAGTTGGACCATATATTTT. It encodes CSAASVRTSWTIYF.

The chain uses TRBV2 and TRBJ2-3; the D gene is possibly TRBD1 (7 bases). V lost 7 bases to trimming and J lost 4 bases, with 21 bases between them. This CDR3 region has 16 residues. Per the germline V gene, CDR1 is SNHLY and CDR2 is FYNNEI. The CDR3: CASNTARDSPSDTQYF. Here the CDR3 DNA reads TGTGCCAGCAACACAGCGCGGGACAGCCCCTCAGATACGCAGTATTTT.